This paragraph reports one T cell receptor (beta chain). Authors' methods: Amplification of reference gene primers was used by the study to estimate nucleated cell counts. Some clones are missing from TCRdb's copy, which holds only in-frame ones; the method was immunoSEQ multiplex PCR. V and J calls and clone size are copied from that table; D and trimming were computed from the DNA. The repertoire holds approximately 260,000 clones, with about nine tenths as singletons. This sample was taken from a study of blood T cell repertoires in COVID-19. Study in general: The United States, Italy and Spain provided the acute and convalescent COVID-19 samples.

Residents of 24 US areas, aged roughly 18 to 90 years, made up the participants. Self-reported history from a screening survey and questionnaire set each donor's cohort. Source material: PBMCs or T cells enriched from blood (not recorded which). This TCR was sampled from a woman in her 30s with acute COVID-19.

As DNA, the CDR3 is TGTGCCAGCACTCGGGACAGTAACAATGAGCAGTTCTTC. Translating it yields CASTRDSNNEQFF. V is TRBV12-3 or TRBV12-4 and J is TRBJ2-1; 7 bases are a match to TRBD1. The CDR3 is 13 amino acids. V trimming: 7 bases; J trimming: 5 bases; junction bases outside the gene matches: 5.